This TCR beta chain comes out of a study of Graves' ophthalmopathy and Graves' hyperthyroidism. CDR3 length: 15 amino acids. V dropped 3 bases and J dropped 9; count of bases not matched to a gene: 6. CDR1 MNHEY and CDR2 SMNVEV come from the germline V gene (reference sequence). From RNA, the CDR3 regions of TCR beta chains were amplified and sequenced. The workflow started with a first-round RT-PCR run with HTBI primers and then moved on to a second-round multiplex PCR. TCRdb called the multiplex PCR reads again in MiXCR, with one record for every CDR3 protein. The sample lists hundreds of thousands of distinct CDR3 sequences; roughly two fifths were seen once. Many counts were recorded for this clonotype.

This TCR was recovered from an adult man with Graves' ophthalmopathy. The specimen was peripheral blood. This sequence joins TRBV27 and TRBJ1-6; the match to TRBD1 covers 9 bases. The CDR3 is CASSLGQGNGSPLHF. CDR3 DNA sequence: TGTGCCAGCAGTTTGGGACAGGGAAACGGTTCACCCCTCCACTTT.